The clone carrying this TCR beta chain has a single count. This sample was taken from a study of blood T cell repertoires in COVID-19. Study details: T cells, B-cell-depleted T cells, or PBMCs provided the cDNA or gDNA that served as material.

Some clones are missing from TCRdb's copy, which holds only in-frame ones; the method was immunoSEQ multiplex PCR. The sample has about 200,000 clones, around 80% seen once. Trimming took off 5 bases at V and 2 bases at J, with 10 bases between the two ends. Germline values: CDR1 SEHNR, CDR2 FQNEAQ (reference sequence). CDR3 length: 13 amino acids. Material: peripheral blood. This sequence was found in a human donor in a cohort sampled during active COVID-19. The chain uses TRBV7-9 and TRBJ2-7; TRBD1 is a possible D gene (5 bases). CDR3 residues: CASSSDRPYEQYF. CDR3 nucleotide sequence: TGTGCCAGCAGCAGTGACAGACCCTACGAGCAGTACTTC.